The next 6 T cell receptor beta chains were all read from a single sample in a study of cytomegalovirus exposure and HLA in healthy donors. The primer mix had 60 Vbeta and 13 Jbeta primers. Libraries were prepared by immunoSEQ multiplex PCR; TCRdb keeps only in-frame clonotypes and omits some of them. The sample carries 110,000 or so clones, 82% recorded once. Input material: PBMCs. The source is a woman between 18 and 30 years old in good health and CMV-seronegative.

V is TRBV28 and J is TRBJ2-7, with D unclear. The germline V gene has CDR1 MDHEN and CDR2 SYDVKM. Trimming pared 7 bases from V and 5 bases from J, leaving 15 bases between. The CDR3 runs to 13 residues. CDR3 in amino acids: CASNLAAGDEQYF. CDR3 DNA: TGTGCCAGCAACCTTGCGGCCGGCGACGAGCAGTACTTC. Together with reference TRBV28 and TRBJ2-7, the CDR3 gives the full variable domain: DVKVTQSSRYLVKRTGEKVFLECVQDMDHENMFWYRQDPGLGLRLIYFSYDVKMKEKGDIPEGYSVSREKKERFSLILESASTNQTSMYLCASNLAAGDEQYFGPGTRLTVT.

The genes are TRBV7-2 and TRBJ2-1; no reliable D call. CDR1 SGHTA and CDR2 FQGNSA come from the germline V gene. CDR3 length: 15 amino acids. The V end lost 4 bases, the J end lost 5 bases, and 15 bases lay between the germline ends. The CDR3 spells CASSSTSLHNNEQFF. The CDR3 region has the DNA TGTGCCAGCAGCTCAACCTCCTTACACAACAATGAGCAGTTCTTC.

This clone was counted between two and nine times. The chain joins TRBV5-1 to TRBJ2-1; 15 nucleotides match TRBD2. The CDR3 extends over 21 amino acids. CDR1 and CDR2 from the germline V gene are SGHRS and YFSETQ. The V gene end was trimmed by 0 bases and the J gene end by 1 base; junction bases not matched to a gene: 11. The DNA for the CDR3 is TGCGCCAGCAGCTTGGACCAGGGACTAGCGGGAGGCTCGTTGTCCTACAATGAGCAGTTCTTC. Translated, it gives CASSLDQGLAGGSLSYNEQFF.

V is TRBV19 and J is TRBJ1-2; possible D gene TRBD1, 6 bases. From germline, CDR1 is LNHDA and CDR2 SQIVND (reference sequence). The CDR3 contains 14 residues. With 4 bases removed from V and 2 bases from J, the gap between germline ends came to 11 bases. The CDR3 loop is CASSSIQGNYGYTF. Here the CDR3 DNA reads TGTGCCAGTAGTAGTATTCAGGGGAACTATGGCTACACCTTC. Variable domain in full (rest from reference TRBV19 and TRBJ1-2): DGGITQSPKYLFRKEGQNVTLSCEQNLNHDAMYWYRQDPGQGLRLIYYSQIVNDFQKGDIAEGYSVSREKKESFPLTVTSAQKNPTAFYLCASSSIQGNYGYTFGSGTRLTVV.

This chain links TRBV6-1 with TRBJ1-1; D gene ambiguous. The germline V and J ends were trimmed by 4 bases and 0 bases, with 21 bases remaining between them. This CDR3 spans 18 amino acids. Germline-derived CDR1 and CDR2 are MNHNS and SASEGT. CDR3 protein: CASSALIGRDILNTEAFF. The DNA of the CDR3 is TGTGCCAGCAGTGCACTGATCGGACGGGATATTTTGAACACTGAAGCTTTCTTT.

The rearrangement links TRBV18 to TRBJ2-4; 9 nucleotides agree with TRBD2. Germline V lookup: CDR1 KGHSH, CDR2 LQKENI. V gave up 3 bases and J gave up 3 bases; unmatched junction bases: 3. The CDR3 is 15 amino acids. Here the CDR3 DNA reads TGTGCCAGCTCACCTAGCGGGAGCGACAAAAACATTCAGTACTTC. As protein: CASSPSGSDKNIQYF.